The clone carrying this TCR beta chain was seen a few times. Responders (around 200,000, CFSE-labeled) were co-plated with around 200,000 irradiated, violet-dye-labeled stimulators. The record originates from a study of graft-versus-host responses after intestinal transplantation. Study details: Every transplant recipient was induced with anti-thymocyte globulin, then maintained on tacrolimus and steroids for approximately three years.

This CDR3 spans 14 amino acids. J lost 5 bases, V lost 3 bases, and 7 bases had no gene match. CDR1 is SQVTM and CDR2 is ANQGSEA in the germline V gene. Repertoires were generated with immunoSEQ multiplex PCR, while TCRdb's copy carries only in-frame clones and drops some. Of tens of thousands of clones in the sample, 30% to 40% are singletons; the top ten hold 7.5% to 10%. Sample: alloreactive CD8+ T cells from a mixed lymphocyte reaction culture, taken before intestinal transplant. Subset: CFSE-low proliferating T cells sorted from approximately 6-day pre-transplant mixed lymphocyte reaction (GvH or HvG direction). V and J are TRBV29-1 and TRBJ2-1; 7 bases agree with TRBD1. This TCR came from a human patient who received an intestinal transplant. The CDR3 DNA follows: TGCAGCGTTGAGGCCGGGACAGTAGACAATGAGCAGTTCTTC. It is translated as CSVEAGTVDNEQFF.